The next 17 T cell receptor beta chains were all read from a single sample in a study of blood T cell repertoires in COVID-19. Libraries were prepared by immunoSEQ multiplex PCR; TCRdb keeps only in-frame clonotypes and omits some of them. Among about 210,000 clones listed, 92% were seen once. The sequenced sample was peripheral blood. The receptors originated from a man aged 30 to 39 with acute or convalescent COVID-19.

This clone has more than one count but fewer than ten. This chain connects TRBV28 to TRBJ1-3, with TRBD1 matching 12 bases. V shed 6 bases and J 2 bases; nucleotides not matched to a gene: 2. The CDR3 is 15 residues long. The germline CDR1 and CDR2 sequences are MDHEN and SYDVKM. The CDR3 is CASSRDRGPGNTIYF. Here the CDR3 DNA reads TGTGCCAGCAGCCGGGACAGGGGGCCTGGAAACACCATATATTTT.

This chain links TRBV29-1 with TRBJ1-1, with D tentatively TRBD1 (6 bases). This CDR3 spans 14 amino acids. The V gene's germline CDR1 is SQVTM and CDR2 ANQGSEA. The V end lost 3 bases, the J end lost 2 bases, and 13 bases lay between the germline ends. Written as DNA, the CDR3 is TGCAGCGTTGATAGGGGGTCGGGTAACACTGAAGCTTTCTTT. Translating it yields CSVDRGSGNTEAFF. Looking up the rest from reference TRBV29-1 and TRBJ1-1 gives the full variable domain: SAVISQKPSRDICQRGTSLTIQCQVDSQVTMMFWYRQQPGQSLTLIATANQGSEATYESGFVIDKFPISRPNLTFSTLTVSNMSPEDSSIYLCSVDRGSGNTEAFFGQGTRLTVV.

DNA for the CDR3: TGTGCCAGCAGCTTAGTTTCGAGGATTGCTGGAAACACCATATATTTT. This sequence encodes CASSLVSRIAGNTIYF. The chain combines TRBV11-2 with TRBJ1-3; D unresolved. CDR1 is SGHAT, CDR2 FQNNGV, per germline. The CDR3 is 16 amino acids. Trimming shortened V by 1 base and J by 2 bases, and 12 bases separated the two germline ends. The full variable domain, rest sourced from reference TRBV11-2 and TRBJ1-3, is EAGVAQSPRYKIIEKRQSVAFWCNPISGHATLYWYQQILGQGPKLLIQFQNNGVVDDSQLPKDRFSAERLKGVDSTLKIQPAKLEDSAVYLCASSLVSRIAGNTIYFGEGSWLTVV.

This chain joins TRBV19 and TRBJ1-2; TRBD1 aligns across 7 bases. Germline CDR1 and CDR2: LNHDA and SQIVND (reference sequence). This CDR3 is 13 amino acids long. V lost 0 bases and J lost 6; bases outside the gene matches: 1. CDR3 bases: TGTGCCAGTAGTATAGAACAGGGGAATGGCTACACCTTC. This translates into CASSIEQGNGYTF.

The chain couples TRBV6-5 to TRBJ2-3; D perhaps matches TRBD1 (5 bases). The V and J ends lost 0 bases and 2 bases respectively, with 6 bases between them. CDR3 length equals 14 residues. The V gene's germline CDR1 is MNHEY and CDR2 SVGAGI. For the CDR3, the DNA is TGTGCCAGCAGTTACTCGGACAACACAGATACGCAGTATTTT. Amino acid sequence: CASSYSDNTDTQYF.

The rearrangement links TRBV4-1 to TRBJ2-7; 9 nucleotides align to TRBD1. The CDR3 has 16 amino acids. The germline V gene has CDR1 MGHRA and CDR2 YSYEKL. Unmatched junction bases numbered 7, after V lost 0 bases and J lost 4 bases. In nucleotides, the CDR3 is TGCGCCAGCAGCCAAGATGTAGGGACAGGGAGGTACGAGCAGTACTTC. It codes for CASSQDVGTGRYEQYF.

The chain employs TRBV30 and TRBJ2-7, with a weak D call TRBD1 (7 bases). Trimming removed 1 base at V and 5 bases at J, with 9 bases between. Germline V gives CDR1 GTSNPN, CDR2 SVGIG (reference sequence). The CDR3 consists of 12 residues. CDR3 amino acids: CAWSARGDEQYF. In nucleotides, the CDR3 is TGTGCCTGGAGTGCCAGGGGGGACGAGCAGTACTTC. Full variable domain (rest looked up from reference TRBV30 and TRBJ2-7): SQTIHQWPATLVQPVGSPLSLECTVEGTSNPNLYWYRQAAGRGLQLLFYSVGIGQISSEVPQNLSASRPQDRQFILSSKKLLLSDSGFYLCAWSARGDEQYFGPGTRLTVT.

The chain couples TRBV5-1 to TRBJ1-2; TRBD1 is a possible D gene (6 bases). Germline CDR1 reads SGHRS; CDR2 reads YFSETQ. The CDR3 length is 13 residues. Trimming took 2 bases from V and 7 from J, leaving 12 bases between them. The DNA for the CDR3 is TGCGCCAGCAGCTTAGCAGGGGATGGTGGCTACACCTTC. This sequence encodes CASSLAGDGGYTF.

CDR3 coding DNA: TGTGCCAGCAGTTACTCGTTAGCCTCGTCCTACAATGAGCAGTTCTTC. This sequence encodes CASSYSLASSYNEQFF. This chain links TRBV6-5 with TRBJ2-1, with unresolved D. The germline V gene has CDR1 MNHEY and CDR2 SVGAGI. V lost 0 bases, J lost 1 base, and 10 bases lay in between. This CDR3 has 16 residues.

The V call is TRBV4-1, the J call TRBJ1-2; TRBD1 might be the D (6 bases). V was pared by 8 bases and J by 4 bases, with 17 bases between. Germline CDR1 reads MGHRA; CDR2 reads YSYEKL. CDR3 length: 14 amino acids. The CDR3 loop reads CASRPVTGIYGYTF. The CDR3, as DNA: TGCGCCAGCCGCCCGGTCACAGGGATCTATGGCTACACCTTC.

The V and J genes are TRBV7-9 and TRBJ1-1; the D is unclear. The CDR3 is 12 amino acids. V was trimmed by 5 bases and J by 1 base, leaving 5 bases between them. Germline V gene lookup returns CDR1 SEHNR and CDR2 FQNEAQ (reference sequence). CDR3 sequence reads: CASSAGNTEAFF. CDR3 in DNA: TGTGCCAGCAGCGCGGGGAACACTGAAGCTTTCTTT. The full variable domain, rest sourced from reference TRBV7-9 and TRBJ1-1, is DTGVSQNPRHKITKRGQNVTFRCDPISEHNRLYWYRQTLGQGPEFLTYFQNEAQLEKSRLLSDRFSAERPKGSFSTLEIQRTEQGDSAMYLCASSAGNTEAFFGQGTRLTVV.

The genes are TRBV19 and TRBJ2-3; 8 bases fit TRBD2. The length of the CDR3 is 20 residues. Trimming removed 1 base from V and 2 bases from J; junction bases left unmatched: 17. Germline lookup yields CDR1 LNHDA and CDR2 SQIVND (reference sequence). CDR3: CASSIVDRLASTGNTDTQYF. The CDR3 coding sequence is TGTGCCAGTAGTATAGTAGATAGACTAGCGTCAACTGGTAACACAGATACGCAGTATTTT. Full variable domain (outside the CDR3, taken from reference TRBV19 and TRBJ2-3): DGGITQSPKYLFRKEGQNVTLSCEQNLNHDAMYWYRQDPGQGLRLIYYSQIVNDFQKGDIAEGYSVSREKKESFPLTVTSAQKNPTAFYLCASSIVDRLASTGNTDTQYFGPGTRLTVL.

V usage is TRBV30 and J usage is TRBJ2-5, with 8 bases fitting TRBD2. CDR3 length equals 14 residues. From germline, CDR1 is GTSNPN and CDR2 SVGIG (reference sequence). The V gene end was trimmed by 2 bases and the J gene end by 4 bases; junction bases not matched to a gene: 6. CDR3 nucleotides: TGTGCCTGGAGTCGGGGTGCGGGAGGAGAGACCCAGTACTTC. As protein: CAWSRGAGGETQYF.

A note on this clone: The sample holds other DNA sequences that translate to the same CDR3. The chain has TRBV7-3 and TRBJ2-3; D perhaps matches TRBD2 (6 bases). Germline CDR1 is SGHTA and CDR2 is FQGTGA. V shed 2 bases and J shed 0 bases, with 6 bases lying between them. This CDR3 comprises 14 residues. The CDR3 is CASSLGTSTDTQYF. In DNA form, the CDR3 reads TGTGCCAGCAGCTTAGGGACTAGCACAGATACGCAGTATTTT.

This chain connects TRBV19 to TRBJ2-7; D ambiguous. Trimming pared 3 bases from V and 5 bases from J, leaving 17 bases between. There are 15 residues in the CDR3. CDR1 and CDR2 (germline): LNHDA, SQIVND (reference sequence). Here the CDR3 reads CASSINGRWRNEQYF. CDR3 nucleotide sequence: TGTGCCAGTAGTATTAACGGTCGTTGGAGAAACGAGCAGTACTTC.

J is TRBJ2-1 and V is TRBV25-1; 9 nucleotides agree with TRBD2. Trimming removed 4 bases from V and 3 bases from J; junction bases left unmatched: 13. Germline lookup yields CDR1 MGHDK and CDR2 SYGVNS. CDR3 length: 18 residues. The CDR3 region is CASSGGGRALTRYNEQFF. CDR3 nucleotide sequence: TGTGCCAGCAGTGGGGGCGGGAGGGCCCTCACACGCTACAATGAGCAGTTCTTC. The full variable domain, its missing parts supplied by reference TRBV25-1 and TRBJ2-1, is EADIYQTPRYLVIGTGKKITLECSQTMGHDKMYWYQQDPGMELHLIHYSYGVNSTEKGDLSSESTVSRIRTEHFPLTLESARPSHTSQYLCASSGGGRALTRYNEQFFGPGTRLTVL.

This clone has just one count. The V and J genes are TRBV7-2 and TRBJ1-5, with 7 positions matching TRBD1. The CDR3 sequence is 17 residues long. Germline V lookup: CDR1 SGHTA, CDR2 FQGNSA. With V trimmed by 0 bases and J by 6 bases, 11 bases remained unmatched. For the CDR3, the DNA is TGTGCCAGCAGCTTAGCGCGATCAGGGGGTTTGGGTCAGCCCCAGCATTTT. Translated, it gives CASSLARSGGLGQPQHF.